This T cell receptor (beta chain) was retrieved from a study of blood T cells in healthy people across ages (dated by TCRdb to 2015 to 2017). Broadly, across the study: In model experiments, template switching captured roughly one uniquely barcoded TCR beta cDNA molecule for every two T cells. Using deep sequencing normalized with unique cDNA molecular identifiers, the study measured how TCR beta repertoire diversity changes with age. The donors were divided into four age groups: young (average around 16 years), middle-aged (about 39), aged (about 60) and long-lived (roughly 88). Two additional independent replicas of 1 million unique cDNA reads from the same blood draw were analyzed for two donors (one aged 18 to 29 and one aged 80 or older).

The library was built by means of 5' RACE. Sequencer: Illumina HiSeq 2500. A second about 7 to 11 cycle PCR used a sample-barcoded 5' primer and a J-beta primer mix. Each TCR beta cDNA molecule received a unique molecular identifier from a template-switch 5' adaptor carrying 12 random nucleotides. At least 3 million CDR3-containing paired-end reads were obtained from each sample. First-strand cDNA was synthesized from all RNA with the Mint cDNA synthesis kit, primed by a TRBC-specific oligonucleotide. Following uracil-DNA glycosylase treatment, a first 18-cycle PCR with universal primers M1SS and BC2_uni_R was performed on all cDNA. The authors processed their data as follows. For normalization, 1 million high-quality reads were randomly selected from each sample, with every read carrying a distinct molecular identifier. Reads with shared molecular identifiers were discarded instead of being binned into consensus sequences. MiTCR, set to a Q25 quality threshold and the strictest error-elimination algorithm, was used for CDR3 identification, clonotype clustering and error correction. Lower-bound total TCR beta diversity was estimated with a nonparametric unseen species model using Euler transformation. Using fastp trimming at Q25 and MiXCR clonotype assembly, TCRdb reanalyzed the public sequencing data and kept in-frame beta chains. Duplicate CDR3 protein sequences are folded into a single record with the most common DNA and genes. In this record, the V and J calls reflect TCRdb's handling and not the investigators' own analysis. In this sample the table shows 780,000 or so distinct CDR3 sequences, around 25% of which occur a single time. Of the sample, roughly 3.8% is held by the ten largest clones.

Systemically healthy Caucasian individuals from Russia, approximately 39 in total and aged roughly 6 to 100 years, were included as donors. About 10 milliliters of peripheral blood were drawn from each donor into EDTA-treated Vacutainer tubes. PBMCs were isolated by Ficoll-Paque density-gradient centrifugation, with at least 7 million obtained per sample. Trizol reagent was used to extract total RNA from the PBMCs, yielding at least 6 micrograms per sample. The percentages of naive CD45RAhigh/CD27high T cells were determined by flow cytometry on a PBMC aliquot from every donor. This clonotype has just a few counts. The antigen this receptor binds is unknown. Per-nucleotide qualities are absent, and no much larger clonotype sits a single base away. On the study overall, not on this receptor specifically: Because profiling used bulk unsorted PBMCs, naive and antigen-experienced compartments could not be compared conclusively. Donor CMV infection status was unknown, potentially confounding age-related changes in expanded clonotypes. Estimates of total diversity from one million sequenced T cells were regarded as lower bounds and underestimates. There was a strong correlation between observed TCR beta diversity and the percentage of naive T cells measured by flow cytometry. Observed TCR beta diversity per million T cells fell roughly linearly with age, and a significant reduction was already apparent by age approximately 41. Compared with the aged group, more naive CD4+ T cells, fewer expanded clones and increased TCR diversity were shown by the long-lived group, suggesting age selection.

Trimming accounts for 4 bases at V and 0 bases at J, while the number of junction bases matched to no gene is 6. CDR1 and CDR2 (SGHTA, FQGNSA) derive from the germline V gene. The CDR3 sequence holds 17 residues, the cysteine and phenylalanine included. The sequence is cut down to CDR3 DNA, 51 bases in frame from base 1. These data are also associated with another study on T cells of mothers and their children. The other study reports the following: Nine systemically healthy Caucasian individuals served as donors, namely three mothers together with their six children. cDNA synthesis consumed the entire amount of extracted RNA, loaded at 1.5 ug RNA in each 15 ul reaction. In the second PCR, the M1S primer introduced both the sample barcodes and 2-4 random nucleotides. Over 9 million TCR beta CDR3 reads came from each mother, compared with around 3 million reads from each child. TCR recombination output is similarly shaped by thymic selection in related and unrelated pairs, with a minor effect exerted by inherited differences. Normalized repertoire overlap was always slightly but never significantly higher in related than unrelated mother-child pairs. No persistent microchimeric T cell clones were found, with a detection sensitivity of around 100 clones per million clonotypes. The study used deep NGS to compare TCR beta repertoires of mothers and children, seeking features distinguishing related mother-child pairs from unrelated individuals. On average, the children were about 10 +/- 4 years old, while the mothers were 40 +/- 4 years old. Libraries were sequenced on Illumina HiSeq 2000 with 100+100 nt paired-end reads after adapter ligation with NEBNext reagents. To prevent cross-contamination, the mother and child libraries were prepared one month apart and sequenced in separate runs. Each donor had between roughly 450,000 and 2,100,000 distinct TCR beta clonotypes identified. Naive TCR beta clonotypes were estimated from low-frequency clonotypes matched to each donor's FACS-determined naive share, without sorting.

What was sequenced was blood. The V and J segments used are TRBV7-2 and TRBJ2-4; 10 bases in between match TRBD2. The sequence was obtained from a boy younger than 18 in good health. CDR3 protein: CASSSPGLAEAKNIQYF. The DNA is as follows: TGTGCCAGCAGCTCCCCCGGACTAGCGGAAGCCAAAAACATTCAGTACTTC.